The 14 T cell receptor beta chains in this list originate from one sample, sequenced in a study of T cells in Graves' hyperthyroidism and ophthalmopathy. RNA transcripts provided the source from which TCR beta CDR3 regions were amplified. The HTBI primer set was used in a first-round RT-PCR of the TCR CDR3. Using its own MiXCR run on the multiplex PCR reads, TCRdb lists one record per CDR3 protein. The sample yields about half a million distinct CDR3 sequences, just under 20% seen once. The sample comprised blood. These receptors came from a man aged 40-49 years with Graves' ophthalmopathy.

Concerning this clonotype: This could be a read error, since a much larger clone is one nucleotide away. This chain joins TRBV7-2 and TRBJ1-1, with D possibly TRBD1 on 5 matching bases. CDR3 length equals 13 residues. The V end was cut by 1 base, the J end by 6 bases, with 9 bases between. CDR1 and CDR2 (germline): SGHTA, FQGNSA. The CDR3 loop reads CASSLVRGPEAFF. DNA of the CDR3: TGTGCCAGCAGCTTAGTACGGGGCCCTGAAGCTTTCTTT.

This clonotype was detected many times. V and J are TRBV20-1 and TRBJ2-5; the match to TRBD2 covers 7 bases. V shed 3 bases, J shed 5 bases, and the junction held 3 bases outside the gene matches. CDR3 length: 12 residues. CDR1 is DFQATT, CDR2 SNEGSKA, per germline (reference sequence). The CDR3: CSARAGVETQYF. As DNA, the CDR3 is TGCAGTGCTAGGGCGGGAGTGGAGACCCAGTACTTC.

The CDR3: CASSVDRTSGYTF. The DNA of the CDR3 is TGTGCCAGCAGCGTTGACAGGACTAGCGGCTACACCTTC. This sequence joins TRBV9 and TRBJ1-2; a possible D gene is TRBD1 (6 bases). V gave up 2 bases and J gave up 8 bases, with 13 bases separating them. The CDR3 spans 13 residues. CDR1 is SGDLS and CDR2 is YYNGEE in the germline V gene.

With respect to this clonotype: This may be a read error: a much more frequent sequence differs by one nucleotide. The V and J genes are TRBV6-1 and TRBJ2-7, with 7 positions matching TRBD2. The CDR3 sequence is 17 residues long. After removal of 5 bases from V and 0 bases from J, the junction contained 13 bases not matched to a gene. CDR1 MNHNS and CDR2 SASEGT come from the germline V gene. Here the CDR3 DNA reads TGTGCCAGCAGTCGGAACCCCCAGAAGCGGGGCTCCTACGAGCAGTACTTC. This gives the protein CASSRNPQKRGSYEQYF.

This clonotype was counted many times. The chain carries TRBV6-1 and TRBJ1-2; D is ambiguous. V shed 10 bases and J shed 7 bases, with 10 bases lying between them. CDR1 is MNHNS and CDR2 is SASEGT in the germline V gene. This CDR3 is 10 amino acids long. The CDR3 DNA reads as TGTGCCACCCTAATCCGTGGCTACACCTTC. Residues: CATLIRGYTF.

This clonotype has more than one count but fewer than ten. The chain recombines TRBV19 with TRBJ1-2, with unresolved D. This CDR3 region has 15 residues. V lost 0 bases and J lost 6, with 14 bases in between. From germline, CDR1 is LNHDA and CDR2 SQIVND (reference sequence). As DNA, the CDR3 is TGTGCCAGTAGTATAGAGGACGGCTTTAGGCATGGCTACACCTTC. Encoded protein: CASSIEDGFRHGYTF. Combining the CDR3 with reference TRBV19 and TRBJ1-2 gives the whole variable domain DGGITQSPKYLFRKEGQNVTLSCEQNLNHDAMYWYRQDPGQGLRLIYYSQIVNDFQKGDIAEGYSVSREKKESFPLTVTSAQKNPTAFYLCASSIEDGFRHGYTFGSGTRLTVV.

This chain uses TRBV19 with TRBJ2-1; TRBD2 matches 12 bases. Trimming took 7 bases from V and 8 from J; bases not matched to a gene: 6. Germline V CDR1 and CDR2: LNHDA, SQIVND (reference sequence). There are 14 residues in the CDR3. The CDR3 nucleotides are TGTGCCAGTAAACTAGCGGGAGGAGGGTATGAGCAGTTCTTC. This gives the protein CASKLAGGGYEQFF.

This clonotype turned up a few times. The chain recombines TRBV11-3 with TRBJ2-7, with D maybe TRBD2 (5 bases). V was cut by 4 bases and J by 2 bases, with 30 bases left in between. Germline CDR1 reads SGHNT; CDR2 reads YENEEA. There are 20 residues in the CDR3. The CDR3 region is CASSSQRWPIYKRQTYEQYF. The CDR3 DNA sequence: TGTGCCAGCAGCTCCCAGAGATGGCCAATATACAAGCGGCAAACCTACGAGCAGTACTTC. The variable domain in full, with the rest retrieved from reference TRBV11-3 and TRBJ2-7, is EAGVVQSPRYKIIEKKQPVAFWCNPISGHNTLYWYLQNLGQGPELLIRYENEEAVDDSQLPKDRFSAERLKGVDSTLKIQPAELGDSAVYLCASSSQRWPIYKRQTYEQYFGPGTRLTVT.

This clonotype occurred a few times. The gene calls are TRBV12-3 or TRBV12-4 and TRBJ1-1; maybe TRBD1 (5 bases). CDR3 length equals 13 residues. V was trimmed by 2 bases and J by 7 bases, leaving 11 bases between them. The CDR3 coding sequence is TGTGCCAGCAGTTTAATCACAGGCAATGAAGCTTTCTTT. This codes for CASSLITGNEAFF.

This chain connects TRBV6-1 to TRBJ2-2; 8 nucleotides match TRBD1. V lost 5 bases, J lost 7 bases, and 6 bases stayed unmatched. The CDR3 runs 14 residues. CDR1 and CDR2 (germline): MNHNS, SASEGT. The CDR3 DNA sequence: TGTGCCAGCAGTCGTCAGGGGGCGGGCGGGGAGCTGTTTTTT. This gives the protein CASSRQGAGGELFF.

This chain connects TRBV9 to TRBJ2-2, with 7 positions matching TRBD2. Germline CDR1 SGDLS, CDR2 YYNGEE. The CDR3 has 17 residues. The V and J ends lost 0 bases and 6 bases, in that order; junction bases with no gene match: 11. CDR3 DNA: TGTGCCAGCAGCGTAGATCGAGGCGGGAGCTTGGCCGGGGAGCTGTTTTTT. It encodes CASSVDRGGSLAGELFF.

V is TRBV7-9 and J is TRBJ1-1; D may be TRBD1 (5 bases). Trimming pared 2 bases from V and 4 bases from J, leaving 20 bases between. Germline CDR1 is SEHNR and CDR2 is FQNEAQ (reference sequence). The CDR3 totals 17 residues. The chain's CDR3 is CASSLRGGRVGGTEAFF. The DNA of the CDR3 is TGTGCCAGCAGCTTACGGGGGGGACGGGTCGGTGGCACTGAAGCTTTCTTT.

The chain has TRBV5-1 and TRBJ2-7, with TRBD1 matching 9 bases. Germline V gives CDR1 SGHRS, CDR2 YFSETQ. After removal of 4 bases from V and 0 bases from J, the junction contained 5 bases not matched to a gene. CDR3 length equals 15 residues. The CDR3 region is CASSVGQGLSYEQYF. DNA for the CDR3: TGCGCCAGCAGCGTGGGACAGGGCCTCTCCTACGAGCAGTACTTC.

The chain employs TRBV11-2 and TRBJ1-6; D is undetermined. The CDR3 spans 20 residues. Germline assignment: CDR1 SGHAT and CDR2 FQNNGV. Trimming took 4 bases from V and 8 from J, leaving 30 bases between them. Here the CDR3 reads CASSYHRLPGPKSGDSPLHF. CDR3 nucleotide sequence: TGTGCCAGCAGCTATCATCGGTTACCGGGCCCTAAGTCGGGCGATTCACCCCTCCACTTT.